What follows are 18 T cell receptor beta chains derived from one specimen sequenced in a study of OX40 agonist ivuxolimab in advanced cancers. Libraries were prepared by immunoSEQ multiplex PCR; TCRdb keeps only in-frame clonotypes and omits some of them. The sample yields tens of thousands of clones, 85% to 90% seen once. The specimen comprised CD4+ or CD8+ T cells sorted from blood, sampled in a trial of the OX40 agonist ivuxolimab. The receptors stem from an adult with an advanced solid tumor such as melanoma, head and neck, liver or kidney cancer.

V and J are TRBV7-9 and TRBJ2-1; D is uncertain. Per germline, CDR1 SEHNR and CDR2 FQNEAQ (reference sequence). This CDR3 spans 16 amino acids. The V end lost 5 bases, the J end lost 0 bases, and 14 bases lay between the germline ends. CDR3 nucleotide sequence: TGTGCCAGCAGCCCGCAGGAAGCCGCCTCCTACAATGAGCAGTTCTTC. Amino acid sequence: CASSPQEAASYNEQFF.

Here the CDR3 DNA reads TGTGCCAGCAGTTTAACAGGGTTTTCTAACTATGGCTACACCTTC. This codes for CASSLTGFSNYGYTF. This rearrangement joins TRBV27 to TRBJ1-2; possible D gene TRBD1, 6 bases. CDR1 is MNHEY and CDR2 is SMNVEV in the germline V gene (reference sequence). V was cut by 2 bases and J by 0 bases, with 10 bases left in between. This CDR3 region has 15 residues.

The CDR3 DNA follows: TGTGCCAGCAGCTTGGCAGGGGGAGGAGACGAGCAGTACTTC. Protein sequence: CASSLAGGGDEQYF. The genes are TRBV5-4 and TRBJ2-7; D might be TRBD1 (7 bases). V lost 0 bases to trimming and J lost 5 bases, with 12 bases between them. Per the germline V gene, CDR1 is SGHNT and CDR2 is YYREEE (reference sequence). The CDR3 length is 14 residues.

The chain joins TRBV18 to TRBJ1-5; weak D call: TRBD1 (6 bases). The germline gives CDR1 KGHSH, CDR2 LQKENI. Trimming removed 4 bases at V and 4 bases at J, with 11 bases between. CDR3 length: 14 residues. In DNA, the CDR3 is TGTGCCAGCTCACGGACAGTGGGAAATCAGCCCCAGCATTTT. Protein sequence: CASSRTVGNQPQHF. The full variable domain, completed using reference TRBV18 and TRBJ1-5, is NAGVMQNPRHLVRRRGQEARLRCSPMKGHSHVYWYRQLPEEGLKFMVYLQKENIIDESGMPKERFSAEFPKEGPSILRIQQVVRGDSAAYFCASSRTVGNQPQHFGDGTRLSIL.

This chain links TRBV4-3 with TRBJ2-7; the D is unclear. The length of the CDR3 is 14 residues. The ends were cut back, 0 bases at V and 4 bases at J, with 10 bases in the middle. Germline lookup yields CDR1 LGHNA and CDR2 YSLEER. The CDR3 region has the DNA TGCGCCAGCAGCCAAGAGTACGCCTTGTACGAGCAGTACTTC. Its protein product is CASSQEYALYEQYF.

This clone was picked up many times. V gene TRBV2 combines with J gene TRBJ2-7; the D is unclear. Germline assignment: CDR1 SNHLY and CDR2 FYNNEI. This CDR3 contains 14 residues. Trimming took 2 bases from V and 0 from J, leaving 8 bases between them. The CDR3 reads CASSEQASSYEQYF. The CDR3 region has the DNA TGTGCCAGCAGTGAACAGGCAAGCTCCTACGAGCAGTACTTC.

The chain has TRBV6-6 and TRBJ2-1; D is undetermined. CDR3 length: 15 amino acids. Germline V gene data show CDR1 as MNHNY and CDR2 as SVGAGI (reference sequence). Trimming stripped 4 bases from V and 9 bases from J, with 19 bases between. CDR3 region: CASSLAPVPPGEQFF. CDR3 sequence (DNA): TGTGCCAGCAGTTTAGCTCCGGTCCCTCCTGGTGAGCAGTTCTTC.

Only a few counts were recorded for this clone. The chain employs TRBV27 and TRBJ2-7; possible D gene TRBD1, 5 bases. The CDR3 is made up of 14 amino acids. In germline, CDR1 is MNHEY, CDR2 SMNVEV (reference sequence). Between the trimmed V and J ends, which lost 5 bases and 3 bases, there was a span of 14 bases. The DNA of the CDR3 is TGTGCCAGCAGTACCGTCGGACAAGTCTACGAGCAGTACTTC. This sequence encodes CASSTVGQVYEQYF.

This clone is a singleton in its sample. This sequence joins TRBV7-9 and TRBJ1-2; 7 nucleotides line up with TRBD1. V shed 5 bases and J 3 bases; nucleotides not matched to a gene: 9. The CDR3 is 15 residues long. Germline CDR1 SEHNR, CDR2 FQNEAQ (reference sequence). DNA for the CDR3: TGTGCCAGCAGCGAAGGGGAAGGGGGCTACTATGGCTACACCTTC. It yields the protein CASSEGEGGYYGYTF. The full variable domain, with the rest looked up from reference TRBV7-9 and TRBJ1-2, is DTGVSQNPRHKITKRGQNVTFRCDPISEHNRLYWYRQTLGQGPEFLTYFQNEAQLEKSRLLSDRFSAERPKGSFSTLEIQRTEQGDSAMYLCASSEGEGGYYGYTFGSGTRLTVV.

The V and J genes are TRBV7-9 and TRBJ2-2; D gene uncertain. The CDR3 is 16 amino acids. Trimming pared 3 bases from V and 0 bases from J, leaving 11 bases between. From germline, CDR1 is SEHNR and CDR2 FQNEAQ (reference sequence). The CDR3 sequence is CASSFGRFANTGELFF. The CDR3, as DNA: TGTGCCAGCAGCTTTGGGCGGTTCGCGAACACCGGGGAGCTGTTTTTT.

The chain has TRBV4-2 and TRBJ2-7, with a possible D match to TRBD1 (5 bases). Trimming took 1 base from V and 4 from J, leaving 8 bases between them. Germline CDR1 and CDR2: LGHNA and YNFKEQ. The CDR3 is made up of 13 amino acids. CDR3 in amino acids: CASSQGRAYEQYF. As DNA, the CDR3 is TGTGCCAGCAGCCAAGGCAGGGCATACGAGCAGTACTTC.

This clone was picked up one time. This sequence joins TRBV6-5 and TRBJ2-1, with no clear D. CDR1 and CDR2 from the germline V gene are MNHEY and SVGAGI. The CDR3 is 13 amino acids. V shed 5 bases and J shed 9 bases, with 14 bases lying between them. The CDR3 loop reads CASSLSDKGEQFF. CDR3 coding DNA: TGTGCCAGCAGTCTGTCGGATAAGGGTGAGCAGTTCTTC.

V and J are TRBV7-9 and TRBJ2-1; TRBD2 might be the D (5 bases). Trimming removed 0 bases from V and 6 bases from J, with 15 bases in between. Germline CDR1 is SEHNR and CDR2 is FQNEAQ (reference sequence). This CDR3 is built from 16 residues. The CDR3 DNA reads as TGTGCCAGCAGCTTAGCCTTAGGACTCGAAGGCAATGAGCAGTTCTTC. Its protein product is CASSLALGLEGNEQFF.

This sequence joins TRBV4-3 and TRBJ2-3, with TRBD2 matching 11 bases. The CDR3 has 18 residues. Germline V gives CDR1 LGHNA, CDR2 YSLEER. Trimming removed 4 bases from V and 0 bases from J; junction bases left unmatched: 9. In nucleotides, the CDR3 is TGCGCCAGCAGCCGCGACCCGACTAGCGGGGCCAGCACAGATACGCAGTATTTT. Translating gives CASSRDPTSGASTDTQYF.

The gene calls are TRBV4-1 and TRBJ2-5; D could derive from TRBD1 or TRBD2 (5 bases each). Germline V gene sequence: CDR1 MGHRA, CDR2 YSYEKL. The CDR3 is made up of 16 amino acids. V was pared by 0 bases and J by 6 bases, with 17 bases between. CDR3: CASSQDWGGGGQTQYF. The CDR3 DNA is TGCGCCAGCAGCCAAGATTGGGGCGGAGGCGGGCAGACCCAGTACTTC.

The V gene is TRBV19, the J gene TRBJ2-1; 10 positions match TRBD2. The length of the CDR3 is 16 residues. V lost 5 bases, J lost 1 base, and 5 bases stayed unmatched. The V gene's germline CDR1 is LNHDA and CDR2 SQIVND (reference sequence). Here the CDR3 DNA reads TGTGCCAGTAGTTGGGTACTAGCGGGGTCCTACAATGAGCAGTTCTTC. As protein: CASSWVLAGSYNEQFF.

V gene TRBV7-6 combines with J gene TRBJ2-6; D not certain. Per the germline V gene, CDR1 is SGHVS and CDR2 is FNYEAQ. Trimming left V 1 base short and J 4 bases short, with 8 bases between. The CDR3 length is 15 residues. The CDR3 protein is CASSLDEGGANVLTF. Here the CDR3 DNA reads TGTGCCAGCAGCTTAGACGAAGGAGGGGCCAACGTCCTGACTTTC.

The V call is TRBV9, the J call TRBJ2-7; D is unclear. Per the germline V gene, CDR1 is SGDLS and CDR2 is YYNGEE. V was cut by 0 bases and J by 1 base, with 8 bases left in between. The CDR3 has 14 residues. The CDR3 is CASSVEYGSYEQYF. The CDR3 nucleotides read TGTGCCAGCAGCGTAGAGTACGGATCCTACGAGCAGTACTTC.